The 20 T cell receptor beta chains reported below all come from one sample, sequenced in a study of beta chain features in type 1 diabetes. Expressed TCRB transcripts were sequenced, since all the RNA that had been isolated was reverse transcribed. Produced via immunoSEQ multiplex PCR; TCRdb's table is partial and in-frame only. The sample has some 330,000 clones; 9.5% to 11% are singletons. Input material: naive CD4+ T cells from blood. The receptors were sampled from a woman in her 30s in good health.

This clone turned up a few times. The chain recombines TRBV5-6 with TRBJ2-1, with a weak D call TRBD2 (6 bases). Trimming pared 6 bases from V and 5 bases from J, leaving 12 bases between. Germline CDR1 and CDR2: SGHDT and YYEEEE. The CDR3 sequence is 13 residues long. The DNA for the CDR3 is TGTGCCAGCACCTTCGGGGGTGACAATGAGCAGTTCTTC. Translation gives CASTFGGDNEQFF. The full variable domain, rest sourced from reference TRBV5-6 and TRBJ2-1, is DAGVTQSPTHLIKTRGQQVTLRCSPKSGHDTVSWYQQALGQGPQFIFQYYEEEERQRGNFPDRFSGHQFPNYSSELNVNALLLGDSALYLCASTFGGDNEQFFGPGTRLTVL.

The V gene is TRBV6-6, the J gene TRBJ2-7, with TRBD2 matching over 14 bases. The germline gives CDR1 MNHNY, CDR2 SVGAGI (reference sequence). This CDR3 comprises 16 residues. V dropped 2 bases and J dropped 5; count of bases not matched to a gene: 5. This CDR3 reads CASSYRPGLAGDEQYF. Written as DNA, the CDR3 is TGTGCCAGCAGTTACCGACCGGGACTAGCGGGAGACGAGCAGTACTTC.

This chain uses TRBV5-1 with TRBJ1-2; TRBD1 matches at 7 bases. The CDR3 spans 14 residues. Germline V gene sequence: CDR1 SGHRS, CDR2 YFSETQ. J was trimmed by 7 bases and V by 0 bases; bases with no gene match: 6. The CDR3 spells CASSLETGLSGYTF. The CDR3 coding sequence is TGCGCCAGCAGCTTGGAGACAGGGTTAAGTGGCTACACCTTC. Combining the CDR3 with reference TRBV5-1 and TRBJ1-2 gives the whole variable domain KAGVTQTPRYLIKTRGQQVTLSCSPISGHRSVSWYQQTPGQGLQFLFEYFSETQRNKGNFPGRFSGRQFSNSRSEMNVSTLELGDSALYLCASSLETGLSGYTFGSGTRLTVV.

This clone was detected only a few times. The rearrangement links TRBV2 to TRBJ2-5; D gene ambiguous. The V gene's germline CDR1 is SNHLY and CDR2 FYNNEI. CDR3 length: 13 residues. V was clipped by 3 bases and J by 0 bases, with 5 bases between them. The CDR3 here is CASSDRNQETQYF. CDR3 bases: TGTGCCAGCAGTGACAGGAACCAAGAGACCCAGTACTTC. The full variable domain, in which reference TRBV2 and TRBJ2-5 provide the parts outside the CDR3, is EPEVTQTPSHQVTQMGQEVILRCVPISNHLYFYWYRQILGQKVEFLVSFYNNEISEKSEIFDDQFSVERPDGSNFTLKIRSTKLEDSAMYFCASSDRNQETQYFGPGTRLLVL.

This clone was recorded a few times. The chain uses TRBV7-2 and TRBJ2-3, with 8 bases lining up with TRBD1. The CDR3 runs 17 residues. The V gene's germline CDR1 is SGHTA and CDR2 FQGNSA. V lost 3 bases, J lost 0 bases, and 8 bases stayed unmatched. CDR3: CASSFRGQGVSTDTQYF. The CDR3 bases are TGTGCCAGCAGCTTCCGAGGACAGGGAGTTAGCACAGATACGCAGTATTTT.

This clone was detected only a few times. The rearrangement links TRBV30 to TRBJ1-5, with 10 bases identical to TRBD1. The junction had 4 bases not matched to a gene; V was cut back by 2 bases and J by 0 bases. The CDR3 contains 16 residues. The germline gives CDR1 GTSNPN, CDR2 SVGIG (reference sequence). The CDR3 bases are TGTGCCTGGAGTACGACAGGGGGCTATAGCAATCAGCCCCAGCATTTT. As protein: CAWSTTGGYSNQPQHF.

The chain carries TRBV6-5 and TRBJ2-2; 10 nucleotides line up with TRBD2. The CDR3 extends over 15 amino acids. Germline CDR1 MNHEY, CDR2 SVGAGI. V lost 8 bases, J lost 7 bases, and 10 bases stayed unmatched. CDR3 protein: CASFPAGGLGGELFF. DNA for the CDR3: TGTGCCAGCTTCCCAGCGGGAGGGCTTGGCGGGGAGCTGTTTTTT.

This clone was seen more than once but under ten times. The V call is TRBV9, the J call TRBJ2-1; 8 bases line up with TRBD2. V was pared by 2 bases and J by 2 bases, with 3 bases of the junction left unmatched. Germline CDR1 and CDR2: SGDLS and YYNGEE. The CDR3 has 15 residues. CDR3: CASSVTSGAYNEQFF. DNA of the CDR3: TGTGCCAGCAGCGTCACTAGCGGAGCCTACAATGAGCAGTTCTTC.

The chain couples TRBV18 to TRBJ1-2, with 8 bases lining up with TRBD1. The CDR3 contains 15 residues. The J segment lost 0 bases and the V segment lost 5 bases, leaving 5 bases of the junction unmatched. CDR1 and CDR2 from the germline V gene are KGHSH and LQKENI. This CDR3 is CASSTDRAANYGYTF. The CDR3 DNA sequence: TGTGCCAGCTCAACGGACAGGGCCGCTAACTATGGCTACACCTTC.

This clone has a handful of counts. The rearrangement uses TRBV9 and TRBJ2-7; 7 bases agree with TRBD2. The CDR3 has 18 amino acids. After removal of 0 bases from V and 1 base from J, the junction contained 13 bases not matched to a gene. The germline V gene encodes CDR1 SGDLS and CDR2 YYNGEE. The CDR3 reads CASSVDVDRRGSSYEQYF. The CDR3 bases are TGTGCCAGCAGCGTAGATGTGGATCGGCGGGGGAGTTCCTACGAGCAGTACTTC.

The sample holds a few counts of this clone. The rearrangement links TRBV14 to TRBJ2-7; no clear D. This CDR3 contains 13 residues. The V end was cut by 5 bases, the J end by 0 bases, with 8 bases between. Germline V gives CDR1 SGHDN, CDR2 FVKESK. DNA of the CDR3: TGTGCCAGCAGCTCCGATAGCTCCTACGAGCAGTACTTC. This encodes CASSSDSSYEQYF.

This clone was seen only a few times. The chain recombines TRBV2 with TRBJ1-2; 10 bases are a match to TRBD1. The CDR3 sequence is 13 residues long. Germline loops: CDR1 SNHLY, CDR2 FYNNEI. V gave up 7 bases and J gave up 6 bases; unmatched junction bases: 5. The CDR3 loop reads CASKTGTGDGYTF. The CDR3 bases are TGTGCCAGCAAAACCGGGACAGGGGATGGCTACACCTTC.

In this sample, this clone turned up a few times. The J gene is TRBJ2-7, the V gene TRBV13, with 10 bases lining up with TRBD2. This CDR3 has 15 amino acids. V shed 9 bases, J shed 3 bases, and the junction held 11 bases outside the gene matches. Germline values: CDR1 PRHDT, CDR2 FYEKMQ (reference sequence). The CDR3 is CASSPGLAEFYEQYF. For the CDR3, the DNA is TGTGCCAGTTCTCCCGGACTAGCGGAGTTCTACGAGCAGTACTTC.

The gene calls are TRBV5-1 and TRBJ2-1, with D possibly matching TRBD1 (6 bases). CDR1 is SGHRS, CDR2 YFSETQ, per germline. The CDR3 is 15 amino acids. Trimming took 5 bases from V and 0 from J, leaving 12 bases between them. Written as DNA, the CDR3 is TGCGCCAGCAGGCTACAGGGTCGCTCCTACAATGAGCAGTTCTTC. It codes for CASRLQGRSYNEQFF. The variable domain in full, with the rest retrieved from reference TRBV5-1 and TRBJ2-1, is KAGVTQTPRYLIKTRGQQVTLSCSPISGHRSVSWYQQTPGQGLQFLFEYFSETQRNKGNFPGRFSGRQFSNSRSEMNVSTLELGDSALYLCASRLQGRSYNEQFFGPGTRLTVL.

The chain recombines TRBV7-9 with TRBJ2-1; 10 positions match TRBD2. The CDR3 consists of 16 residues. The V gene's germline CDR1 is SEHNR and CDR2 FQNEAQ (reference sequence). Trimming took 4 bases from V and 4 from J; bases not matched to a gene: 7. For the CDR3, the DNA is TGTGCCAGCAGCTCGCCTGGGACTAGCGTTTACAATGAGCAGTTCTTC. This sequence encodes CASSSPGTSVYNEQFF.

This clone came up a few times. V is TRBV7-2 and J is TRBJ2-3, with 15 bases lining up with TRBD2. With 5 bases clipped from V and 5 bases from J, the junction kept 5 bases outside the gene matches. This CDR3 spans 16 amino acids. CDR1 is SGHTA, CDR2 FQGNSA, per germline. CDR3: CASSQGLAGGGDTQYF. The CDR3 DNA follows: TGTGCCAGCAGCCAGGGACTAGCGGGAGGCGGAGATACGCAGTATTTT. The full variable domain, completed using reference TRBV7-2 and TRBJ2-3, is GAGVSQSPSNKVTEKGKDVELRCDPISGHTALYWYRQSLGQGLEFLIYFQGNSAPDKSGLPSDRFSAERTGGSVSTLTIQRTQQEDSAVYLCASSQGLAGGGDTQYFGPGTRLTVL.

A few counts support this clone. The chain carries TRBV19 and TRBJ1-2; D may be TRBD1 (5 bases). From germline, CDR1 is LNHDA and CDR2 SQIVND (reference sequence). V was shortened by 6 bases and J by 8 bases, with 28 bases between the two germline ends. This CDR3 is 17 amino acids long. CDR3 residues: CASSLVGPGTLRVGYTF. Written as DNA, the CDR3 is TGTGCCAGTAGCCTCGTGGGTCCCGGGACTTTACGTGTCGGCTACACCTTC.

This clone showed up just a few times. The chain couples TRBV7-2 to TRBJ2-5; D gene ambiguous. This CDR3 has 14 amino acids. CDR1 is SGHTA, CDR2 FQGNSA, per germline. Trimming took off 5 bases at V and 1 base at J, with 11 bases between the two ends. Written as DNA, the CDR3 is TGTGCCAGCAGCGCTCGGGTGAGCCAAGAGACCCAGTACTTC. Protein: CASSARVSQETQYF. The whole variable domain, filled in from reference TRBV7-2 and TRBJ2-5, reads GAGVSQSPSNKVTEKGKDVELRCDPISGHTALYWYRQSLGQGLEFLIYFQGNSAPDKSGLPSDRFSAERTGGSVSTLTIQRTQQEDSAVYLCASSARVSQETQYFGPGTRLLVL.

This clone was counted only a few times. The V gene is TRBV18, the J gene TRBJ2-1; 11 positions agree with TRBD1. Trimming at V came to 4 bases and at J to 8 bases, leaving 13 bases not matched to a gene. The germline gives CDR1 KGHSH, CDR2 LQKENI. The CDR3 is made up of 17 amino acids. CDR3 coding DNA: TGTGCCAGCTCACTAATGGAATCGGGACAGGGGGTGCATGAGCAGTTCTTC. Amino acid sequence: CASSLMESGQGVHEQFF.

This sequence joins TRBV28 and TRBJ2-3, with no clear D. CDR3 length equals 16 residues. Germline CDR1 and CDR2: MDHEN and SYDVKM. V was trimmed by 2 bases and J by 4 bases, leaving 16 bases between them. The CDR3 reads CASSLPILRGADTQYF. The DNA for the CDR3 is TGTGCCAGCAGTTTACCGATCCTCCGAGGTGCAGATACGCAGTATTTT.